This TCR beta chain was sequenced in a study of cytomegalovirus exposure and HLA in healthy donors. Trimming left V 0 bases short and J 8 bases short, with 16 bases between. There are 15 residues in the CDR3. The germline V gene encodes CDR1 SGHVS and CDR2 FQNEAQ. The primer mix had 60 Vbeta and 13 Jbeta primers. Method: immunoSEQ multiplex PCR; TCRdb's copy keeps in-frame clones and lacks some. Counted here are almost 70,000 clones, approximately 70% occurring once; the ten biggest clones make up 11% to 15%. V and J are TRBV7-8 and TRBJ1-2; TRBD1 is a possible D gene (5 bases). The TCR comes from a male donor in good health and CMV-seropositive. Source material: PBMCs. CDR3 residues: CASSLAGVTRWGYTF. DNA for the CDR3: TGTGCCAGCAGCTTAGCAGGGGTTACCAGGTGGGGCTACACCTTC.